This passage covers 30 T cell receptor beta chains from one sample sequenced in a study of shared clonotypes between healthy human individuals (dated by TCRdb to 2020 to 2021). Receptors were amplified or captured by the immunoSEQ multiplex PCR assay. TCRdb took this table from immuneACCESS and kept in-frame rearrangements with V and J called. Such tables lack part of the clones; where checked against another copy, unresolved V genes explain under half of the gap, and the rest is unexplained. This sample is represented by about 1 million clones; 65% to 75% of them were singletons. The ten largest account for approximately 1.5% of the sample. Input material: memory CD4+ T cells sorted from blood. The cell subset or site label corresponds to: CD45RA-negative fraction. These receptors came from a man between 18 and 29 years old in good health.

In its sample, this clone was seen once. The genes are TRBV4-1 and TRBJ1-2; D is unclear. This CDR3 has 15 residues. V lost 1 base and J 3 bases, leaving 12 bases between the germline ends. The germline CDR1 and CDR2 sequences are MGHRA and YSYEKL. CDR3 in DNA: TGCGCCAGCAGCCAAGGAAGCGCAGCCCACTATGGCTACACCTTC. This translates into CASSQGSAAHYGYTF.

The chain has TRBV30 and TRBJ2-7; D may be TRBD2 (7 bases). Germline-derived CDR1 and CDR2 are GTSNPN and SVGIG (reference sequence). The ends were cut back, 1 base at V and 6 bases at J, with 19 bases in the middle. The CDR3 length is 15 residues. Written as DNA, the CDR3 is TGTGCCTGGAGTGGGGGGGGCAGAGGCCCCGTCGAGCAGTACTTC. Protein: CAWSGGGRGPVEQYF.

Turning to this clone: Other DNA sequences in the same sample also yield this CDR3. This sequence joins TRBV5-4 and TRBJ2-5, with D possibly TRBD2 on 6 matching bases. This CDR3 comprises 13 residues. V gave up 4 bases and J gave up 1 base, with 8 bases separating them. CDR1 SGHNT and CDR2 YYREEE come from the germline V gene (reference sequence). The CDR3 DNA reads TGTGCCAGCAGCAGGGACTTCCAAGAGACCCAGTACTTC. Amino acids: CASSRDFQETQYF.

V usage is TRBV5-1 and J usage is TRBJ2-2; the D is unclear. V dropped 4 bases and J dropped 3 bases, with 10 bases sitting between them. Germline V gene sequence: CDR1 SGHRS, CDR2 YFSETQ. The CDR3 has 14 amino acids. The CDR3 DNA sequence: TGCGCCAGCAGCGAAAGGCTTTACACCGGGGAGCTGTTTTTT. Its protein product is CASSERLYTGELFF.

The V and J genes are TRBV5-1 and TRBJ1-2; the D gene is possibly TRBD1 (5 bases). The germline gives CDR1 SGHRS, CDR2 YFSETQ. This CDR3 comprises 12 residues. Trimming took 2 bases from V and 8 from J, leaving 10 bases between them. This CDR3 is CASSLGDSGYTF. CDR3 bases: TGCGCCAGCAGCTTAGGGGATAGCGGCTACACCTTC.

The chain couples TRBV10-3 to TRBJ2-2; D is undetermined. Looked up from germline, CDR1 is ENHRY and CDR2 is SYGVKD. The CDR3 sequence is 15 residues long. Trimming left V 4 bases short and J 1 base short, with 10 bases between. The CDR3 region is CAISGGPLNTGELFF. DNA of the CDR3: TGTGCCATCAGTGGAGGCCCGTTGAACACCGGGGAGCTGTTTTTT.

The gene calls are TRBV7-3 and TRBJ1-1, with 7 bases matching TRBD1. The CDR3 is 16 residues long. From germline, CDR1 is SGHTA and CDR2 FQGTGA. The trim removed 1 base at V and 10 bases at J, leaving 15 bases unmatched. The CDR3 loop reads CASSLNGGKTGVGAFF. In DNA form, the CDR3 reads TGTGCCAGCAGCTTAAATGGGGGCAAAACAGGGGTTGGAGCTTTCTTT.

The genes are TRBV5-1 and TRBJ2-7, with 14 bases matching TRBD2. This CDR3 contains 14 residues. J was trimmed by 3 bases and V by 7 bases; bases with no gene match: 3. Germline-derived CDR1 and CDR2 are SGHRS and YFSETQ. The CDR3 region has the DNA TGCGCCAGCGGGACTAGCGGGAGTATCTACGAGCAGTACTTC. Translation: CASGTSGSIYEQYF.

This clone occurred a few times. Written as DNA, the CDR3 is TGTGCCAGCAGTGGACACGGGAGGGAAAAACTGTTTTTT. Its translation is CASSGHGREKLFF. This sequence joins TRBV27 and TRBJ1-4; D might be TRBD1 (5 bases). The CDR3 extends over 13 amino acids. In germline, CDR1 is MNHEY, CDR2 SMNVEV (reference sequence). Trimming stripped 5 bases from V and 8 bases from J, with 12 bases between.

The chain uses TRBV7-9 and TRBJ1-2; the D is unclear. Germline V gene sequence: CDR1 SEHNR, CDR2 FQNEAQ (reference sequence). The V and J ends lost 3 bases and 3 bases respectively, with 5 bases between them. CDR3 length: 12 amino acids. CDR3 DNA: TGTGCCAGCAGCTTCCCGGACTATGGCTACACCTTC. This translates into CASSFPDYGYTF.

This rearrangement joins TRBV4-1 to TRBJ1-1, with TRBD1 matching 8 bases. Germline V CDR1 and CDR2: MGHRA, YSYEKL. The CDR3 spans 14 residues. V gave up 4 bases and J gave up 5 bases; unmatched junction bases: 6. The CDR3 sequence: CASSRGQGQTEAFF. Here the CDR3 DNA reads TGCGCCAGCAGCCGAGGACAGGGTCAAACTGAAGCTTTCTTT.

This chain uses TRBV2 with TRBJ2-6; D is possibly TRBD1 (5 bases). The CDR3 consists of 15 residues. With 7 bases removed from V and 4 bases from J, the gap between germline ends came to 14 bases. CDR1 SNHLY and CDR2 FYNNEI come from the germline V gene. For the CDR3, the DNA is TGTGCCAGCACTCCGGGTGGGGCCGGGGCCAACGTCCTGACTTTC. This sequence encodes CASTPGGAGANVLTF.

The chain links TRBV7-2 to TRBJ1-2, with D possibly TRBD1 on 5 matching bases. The germline gives CDR1 SGHTA, CDR2 FQGNSA. The CDR3 has 13 amino acids. Between the trimmed V and J ends, which lost 7 bases and 12 bases, there was a span of 21 bases. The CDR3 DNA reads TGTGCCAGCACTATTGGGACGGCCACCGGGAACACCTTC. As protein: CASTIGTATGNTF.

This clone was found once. CDR3 DNA sequence: TGTGCCAGCAGTCGGGACAGTTTCTTCTCCTATAATTCACCCCTCCACTTT. Translating it yields CASSRDSFFSYNSPLHF. The V call is TRBV5-6, the J call TRBJ1-6; 7 nucleotides match TRBD1. Germline CDR1 SGHDT, CDR2 YYEEEE. CDR3 length: 17 residues. V was pared by 5 bases and J by 0 bases, with 8 bases of the junction left unmatched.

The rearrangement uses TRBV19 and TRBJ1-3, with no clear D. CDR1 and CDR2 (germline): LNHDA, SQIVND (reference sequence). CDR3 length: 16 residues. With 0 bases removed from V and 6 bases from J, the gap between germline ends came to 15 bases. CDR3 residues: CASSIEATIGSNTIYF. The CDR3 coding sequence is TGTGCCAGTAGTATAGAAGCAACCATCGGGTCAAACACCATATATTTT.

The V call is TRBV7-9, the J call TRBJ1-3; no definite D call. Germline V CDR1 and CDR2: SEHNR, FQNEAQ (reference sequence). This CDR3 region has 14 residues. Trimming stripped 4 bases from V and 2 bases from J, with 9 bases between. CDR3 loop: CASSSTFAGNTIYF. The CDR3 bases are TGTGCCAGCAGCTCCACGTTCGCTGGAAACACCATATATTTT.

The rearrangement uses TRBV10-3 and TRBJ2-5, with D possibly matching TRBD2 (7 bases). CDR1 is ENHRY, CDR2 SYGVKD, per germline. The CDR3 extends over 15 amino acids. Trimming removed 0 bases from V and 4 bases from J, with 12 bases in between. CDR3 residues: CAISESRGAGETQYF. CDR3 nucleotides: TGTGCCATCAGTGAGTCTCGGGGGGCAGGAGAGACCCAGTACTTC.

The rearrangement joins TRBV27 to TRBJ1-2, with D uncertain. Looked up from germline, CDR1 is MNHEY and CDR2 is SMNVEV (reference sequence). The ends were cut back, 7 bases at V and 4 bases at J, with 16 bases in the middle. The CDR3 is 14 amino acids. This CDR3 reads CASKVPGSSYGYTF. The CDR3 bases are TGTGCCAGCAAAGTGCCCGGATCCTCCTATGGCTACACCTTC.

J is TRBJ2-2 and V is TRBV10-3; D ambiguous. Germline assignment: CDR1 ENHRY and CDR2 SYGVKD. Trimming left V 0 bases short and J 2 bases short, with 7 bases between. The CDR3 loop spans 15 amino acids. The DNA for the CDR3 is TGTGCCATCAGTGAGTCGGCCCCAAACACCGGGGAGCTGTTTTTT. Translating it yields CAISESAPNTGELFF.

J is TRBJ2-5 and V is TRBV6-1; D possibly matches TRBD1 or TRBD2 (6 bases each). CDR1 is MNHNS and CDR2 is SASEGT in the germline V gene. The CDR3 covers 15 residues. Trimming shortened V by 7 bases and J by 2 bases, and 17 bases separated the two germline ends. The chain's CDR3 is CASKGGQGQQETQYF. For the CDR3, the DNA is TGTGCCAGCAAAGGGGGGCAGGGCCAGCAAGAGACCCAGTACTTC.

This clone has only one observation. The genes are TRBV7-2 and TRBJ1-3; 10 bases are a match to TRBD1. Germline V lookup: CDR1 SGHTA, CDR2 FQGNSA. This CDR3 has 16 amino acids. The ends lost 6 bases at V and 1 base at J; junction bases unmatched: 6. Here the CDR3 reads CASSRTGGLSGNTIYF. For the CDR3, the DNA is TGTGCCAGCAGTCGGACAGGGGGATTATCTGGAAACACCATATATTTT.

The table lists this clone with a few counts. J is TRBJ2-1 and V is TRBV9; TRBD2 matches 11 bases. The CDR3 is 19 residues long. In germline, CDR1 is SGDLS, CDR2 YYNGEE. J lost 6 bases, V lost 4 bases, and 18 bases had no gene match. The CDR3 nucleotides read TGTGCCAGCAGCCCTCTTAAAACGCCACTAGCGGGAGTGGGCAATGAGCAGTTCTTC. This translates into CASSPLKTPLAGVGNEQFF.

The sample holds one count of this clone. The rearrangement uses TRBV6-6 and TRBJ2-7; D may be TRBD2 (5 bases). V lost 6 bases and J 0 bases, leaving 9 bases between the germline ends. The CDR3 totals 13 residues. CDR1 and CDR2 from the germline V gene are MNHNY and SVGAGI (reference sequence). The CDR3 protein is CASSGVGSYEQYF. CDR3 DNA sequence: TGTGCCAGCAGCGGGGTGGGCTCCTACGAGCAGTACTTC.

V gene TRBV2 combines with J gene TRBJ1-2, with D uncertain. The CDR3 contains 13 residues. In germline, CDR1 is SNHLY, CDR2 FYNNEI. V was trimmed by 10 bases and J by 2 bases, leaving 14 bases between them. CDR3 sequence (DNA): TGTGCCACATCCCCGAATTTGAACTATGGCTACACCTTC. Translation: CATSPNLNYGYTF.

This clone was observed a handful of times. DNA for the CDR3: TGTGCCAGCAGCTCCCCGCGTGAAAAACTGTTTTTT. Its protein product is CASSSPREKLFF. V gene TRBV7-3 combines with J gene TRBJ1-4; D is uncertain. The length of the CDR3 is 12 residues. Germline V gene sequence: CDR1 SGHTA, CDR2 FQGTGA. V was trimmed by 4 bases and J by 7 bases, leaving 7 bases between them.

The chain couples TRBV6-1 to TRBJ1-2, with TRBD1 identical over 8 bases. The CDR3 consists of 15 residues. V trimming: 6 bases; J trimming: 2 bases; junction bases outside the gene matches: 8. Germline V lookup: CDR1 MNHNS, CDR2 SASEGT. CDR3 residues: CASRDPDRANYGYTF. The CDR3 DNA reads as TGTGCCAGCAGAGACCCGGACAGGGCGAACTATGGCTACACCTTC.

The gene calls are TRBV7-2 and TRBJ2-1; 9 bases agree with TRBD2. The germline CDR1 and CDR2 sequences are SGHTA and FQGNSA. The CDR3 is 15 residues long. The V segment lost 5 bases and the J segment 2 bases; nucleotides outside the gene matches: 4. This CDR3 reads CASSRGLATYNEQFF. The CDR3 region has the DNA TGTGCCAGCAGCCGGGGACTAGCCACCTACAATGAGCAGTTCTTC.

The rearrangement links TRBV6-1 to TRBJ1-5; 7 bases fit TRBD1. This CDR3 contains 15 residues. V lost 6 bases and J lost 6; bases outside the gene matches: 11. Per germline, CDR1 MNHNS and CDR2 SASEGT. CDR3 amino acids: CASSPGGIGSQPQHF. The CDR3 bases are TGTGCCAGCAGCCCAGGGGGGATAGGTAGTCAGCCCCAGCATTTT.

V usage is TRBV7-2 and J usage is TRBJ2-5; no firm D call. V was trimmed by 5 bases and J by 7 bases, leaving 8 bases between them. Germline V gene sequence: CDR1 SGHTA, CDR2 FQGNSA. The CDR3 totals 11 residues. The CDR3 region has the DNA TGTGCCAGCAGCGCCGAGTGGACCCAGTACTTC. Translation gives CASSAEWTQYF.

The chain is built from TRBV28 and TRBJ1-3, with a weak D call TRBD1 (5 bases). CDR1 is MDHEN, CDR2 SYDVKM, per germline. V was pared by 7 bases and J by 6 bases, with 16 bases between. This CDR3 comprises 14 residues. This CDR3 is CASTLRGVENTIYF. The CDR3 DNA follows: TGTGCCAGCACCCTTCGGGGGGTCGAAAACACCATATATTTT. The full variable domain, rest sourced from reference TRBV28 and TRBJ1-3, is DVKVTQSSRYLVKRTGEKVFLECVQDMDHENMFWYRQDPGLGLRLIYFSYDVKMKEKGDIPEGYSVSREKKERFSLILESASTNQTSMYLCASTLRGVENTIYFGEGSWLTVV.